This entry lists 16 T cell receptor beta chains sequenced from one sample in a study of CD8 T cells in ankylosing spondylitis. These receptors have no known antigen. TCRdb re-called the 5' RACE reads through MiXCR, storing one row per CDR3 protein. The sample includes about 220,000 distinct CDR3 sequences, around 6.6% of them seen just once. Findings and limits, study-wide: A motif in TCR beta, a set of roughly eight highly homologous variants, appeared characteristic of ankylosing spondylitis blood.

The sample taken for sequencing was blood, either unsorted or a sorted T cell fraction (not recorded which). The receptors were gathered from a male donor with ankylosing spondylitis.

There are many counts of this clonotype. The chain carries TRBV10-3 and TRBJ2-1; TRBD1 is a possible D gene (5 bases). The CDR3 is 14 residues long. Trimming stripped 11 bases from V and 7 bases from J, with 21 bases between. The germline V gene has CDR1 ENHRY and CDR2 SYGVKD. The chain's CDR3 is CADRTTGNWNEQFF. The CDR3 DNA sequence: TGTGCCGACCGGACAACCGGAAACTGGAATGAGCAGTTCTTC.

Many counts were recorded for this clonotype. The chain has TRBV4-1 and TRBJ2-2, with 8 bases lining up with TRBD1. The CDR3 covers 18 residues. The V and J ends lost 0 bases and 7 bases, in that order; junction bases with no gene match: 13. Germline CDR1 reads MGHRA; CDR2 reads YSYEKL. CDR3 sequence reads: CASSQDRYGTGIGGELFF. The CDR3 bases are TGCGCCAGCAGCCAAGACCGATACGGGACAGGTATCGGCGGGGAGCTGTTTTTT.

There are many counts of this clonotype. This rearrangement joins TRBV24-1 to TRBJ2-5; weak D call: TRBD1 (5 bases). CDR1 is KGHDR, CDR2 SFDVKD, per germline. CDR3 size: 15 residues. V lost 2 bases and J 3 bases, leaving 12 bases between the germline ends. CDR3 sequence (DNA): TGTGCCACCAGTGATTCGACAGCATGGGAAGAGACCCAGTACTTC. Its translation: CATSDSTAWEETQYF.

This clonotype has ten or more counts. The gene calls are TRBV28 and TRBJ1-4, with 10 bases fitting TRBD1. This CDR3 comprises 15 residues. Germline CDR1 is MDHEN and CDR2 is SYDVKM. V lost 5 bases, J lost 7 bases, and 7 bases stayed unmatched. The CDR3 sequence is CASSPDRGLFEKLFF. CDR3 nucleotide sequence: TGTGCCAGCAGTCCTGACAGGGGGCTGTTTGAAAAACTGTTTTTT.

This clonotype was observed at least ten times. The chain employs TRBV29-1 and TRBJ1-2; D is possibly TRBD1 (6 bases). Trimming pared 0 bases from V and 4 bases from J, leaving 15 bases between. CDR3 length: 15 residues. CDR1 and CDR2 from the germline V gene are SQVTM and ANQGSEA. The CDR3 coding sequence is TGCAGCGTTGAAGATGGGGGCCGGGGCCTCTATGGCTACACCTTC. This gives the protein CSVEDGGRGLYGYTF. The whole variable domain, filled in from reference TRBV29-1 and TRBJ1-2, reads SAVISQKPSRDICQRGTSLTIQCQVDSQVTMMFWYRQQPGQSLTLIATANQGSEATYESGFVIDKFPISRPNLTFSTLTVSNMSPEDSSIYLCSVEDGGRGLYGYTFGSGTRLTVV.

This clonotype was seen repeatedly, ten times or more. V gene TRBV20-1 combines with J gene TRBJ2-3, with 8 bases lining up with TRBD1. The ends lost 4 bases at V and 1 base at J; junction bases unmatched: 1. The CDR3 runs 13 residues. CDR1 is DFQATT, CDR2 SNEGSKA, per germline (reference sequence). CDR3 region: CSANRGGTDTQYF. CDR3 coding DNA: TGCAGTGCTAACAGGGGGGGCACAGATACGCAGTATTTT.

Ten or more counts support this clonotype. The rearrangement uses TRBV12-3 or TRBV12-4 and TRBJ1-1; D is unclear. CDR3 length equals 14 residues. V dropped 3 bases and J dropped 4 bases, with 12 bases sitting between them. In DNA, the CDR3 is TGTGCCAGCAGTTTTTGGGGTGTGGGCACTGAAGCTTTCTTT. It specifies CASSFWGVGTEAFF.

The chain has TRBV7-2 and TRBJ2-2, with D perhaps matching TRBD2 (6 bases). Germline CDR1 reads SGHTA; CDR2 reads FQGNSA. The germline V and J ends were trimmed by 3 bases and 6 bases, with 14 bases remaining between them. This CDR3 has 15 residues. The CDR3 sequence: CASSFGGIWSGELFF. DNA for the CDR3: TGTGCCAGCAGCTTCGGCGGGATTTGGTCCGGGGAGCTGTTTTTT.

This clonotype was observed a handful of times. J is TRBJ1-5 and V is TRBV30; D is possibly TRBD1 (5 bases). V lost 3 bases and J lost 11, with 11 bases in between. The CDR3 loop spans 11 amino acids. Germline assignment: CDR1 GTSNPN and CDR2 SVGIG (reference sequence). Here the CDR3 DNA reads TGTGCCTGGAGGGTGGGGACGGCCCAGCATTTT. Its protein is CAWRVGTAQHF.

This clonotype was seen ten or more times. The chain links TRBV20-1 to TRBJ1-2, with D perhaps TRBD1 (5 bases). Trimming pared 1 base from V and 5 bases from J, leaving 14 bases between. Germline V gene data show CDR1 as DFQATT and CDR2 as SNEGSKA (reference sequence). This CDR3 is built from 14 residues. The chain's CDR3 is CSARVEGPGYGYTF. CDR3 bases: TGCAGTGCTAGAGTGGAGGGGCCAGGTTATGGCTACACCTTC.

This clonotype was seen at least ten times. The CDR3 is CASSFISGRAPGELFF. The CDR3 nucleotides are TGTGCCAGCAGTTTTATAAGCGGGAGGGCCCCCGGGGAGCTGTTTTTT. This chain joins TRBV12-3 or TRBV12-4 and TRBJ2-2; 10 positions agree with TRBD2. CDR3 length equals 16 residues. V shed 3 bases and J 6 bases; nucleotides not matched to a gene: 7.

The table lists this clonotype with a few counts. The rearrangement links TRBV3-1 to TRBJ2-5; 15 bases align to TRBD2. The ends lost 2 bases at V and 2 bases at J; junction bases unmatched: 6. This CDR3 is 18 amino acids long. The germline V gene encodes CDR1 LGHDT and CDR2 YNNKEL (reference sequence). As DNA, the CDR3 is TGTGCCAGCAGCCAATTATGGACTAGCGGGGGGGATCAAGAGACCCAGTACTTC. Its protein is CASSQLWTSGGDQETQYF.

This clonotype was found many times. The chain uses TRBV7-9 and TRBJ2-5; D call uncertain. The germline V gene encodes CDR1 SEHNR and CDR2 FQNEAQ (reference sequence). V was trimmed by 2 bases and J by 1 base, leaving 8 bases between them. The CDR3 extends over 14 amino acids. Here the CDR3 reads CASSLPDIQETQYF. The DNA of the CDR3 is TGTGCCAGCAGCTTACCGGATATCCAAGAGACCCAGTACTTC. The entire variable domain, with the rest obtained from reference TRBV7-9 and TRBJ2-5, is as follows: DTGVSQNPRHKITKRGQNVTFRCDPISEHNRLYWYRQTLGQGPEFLTYFQNEAQLEKSRLLSDRFSAERPKGSFSTLEIQRTEQGDSAMYLCASSLPDIQETQYFGPGTRLLVL.

In its sample, this clonotype was seen a few times. The rearrangement uses TRBV14 and TRBJ2-7, with TRBD1 matching over 7 bases. The CDR3 contains 16 residues. Germline V gene sequence: CDR1 SGHDN, CDR2 FVKESK. Unmatched junction bases numbered 11, after V lost 3 bases and J lost 3 bases. CDR3 nucleotide sequence: TGTGCCAGCAGCCAGGCTGAGACAGGGACCCACTACGAGCAGTACTTC. Its protein product is CASSQAETGTHYEQYF.

This clonotype was seen repeatedly, ten times or more. The rearrangement uses TRBV7-6 and TRBJ2-7; possible D gene TRBD1, 5 bases. Deletions cut 4 bases from V and 3 bases from J, with 13 bases between. The CDR3 covers 14 residues. From germline, CDR1 is SGHVS and CDR2 FNYEAQ. The CDR3 sequence is CASSSHSRGYEQYF. Written as DNA, the CDR3 is TGTGCCAGCAGCTCACACTCAAGGGGCTACGAGCAGTACTTC. Based on the CDR3 plus reference TRBV7-6 and TRBJ2-7, the full variable domain is GAGVSQSPRYKVTKRGQDVALRCDPISGHVSLYWYRQALGQGPEFLTYFNYEAQQDKSGLPNDRFSAERPEGSISTLTIQRTEQRDSAMYRCASSSHSRGYEQYFGPGTRLTVT.

This clonotype has a handful of counts. The J gene is TRBJ2-5, the V gene TRBV20-1, with D perhaps matching TRBD1 or TRBD2 (5 bases each). V lost 5 bases and J 5 bases, leaving 15 bases between the germline ends. Germline CDR1 DFQATT, CDR2 SNEGSKA (reference sequence). The CDR3 has 13 amino acids. The CDR3 DNA reads TGCAGTGCTTCCCCCGGGGCTTGGGAGACCCAGTACTTC. This sequence encodes CSASPGAWETQYF.